These 18 T cell receptor beta chains originate from one sample sequenced in a study of beta chain features in type 1 diabetes. Expressed TCRB transcripts were sequenced, since all the RNA that had been isolated was reverse transcribed. The protocol was immunoSEQ multiplex PCR, while the TCRdb copy is restricted to in-frame clones and leaves out a portion. Among around 500,000 clones listed, about 29% were seen once. Sequencing was carried out using naive CD4+ T cells from blood. These receptors originate from a man between 18 and 35 years old in good health.

The rearrangement joins TRBV15 to TRBJ2-7, with D perhaps matching TRBD1 or TRBD2 (5 bases each). Germline assignment: CDR1 LNHNV and CDR2 YYDKDF (reference sequence). Trimming removed 8 bases from V and 2 bases from J, with 7 bases in between. CDR3 size: 11 residues. Here the CDR3 reads CATGTTYEQYF. In DNA form, the CDR3 reads TGTGCCACCGGGACGACCTACGAGCAGTACTTC.

The rearrangement links TRBV7-8 to TRBJ2-1, with D unclear. V lost 1 base, J lost 3 bases, and 10 bases lay in between. The CDR3 is 15 amino acids. Germline CDR1 SGHVS, CDR2 FQNEAQ. CDR3 nucleotides: TGTGCCAGCAGCTTAGGACCGACACTCTACAATGAGCAGTTCTTC. This sequence encodes CASSLGPTLYNEQFF.

This clone was seen only a few times. Other DNA sequences in the same sample also yield this CDR3. The rearrangement uses TRBV7-9 and TRBJ2-7; no clear D gene. Germline assignment: CDR1 SEHNR and CDR2 FQNEAQ (reference sequence). The V end was cut by 4 bases, the J end by 3 bases, with 4 bases between. The CDR3 totals 11 residues. The CDR3 protein is CASSSVYEQYF. CDR3 in DNA: TGTGCCAGCAGCTCGGTCTACGAGCAGTACTTC.

The CDR3 DNA follows: TGTGCCACCAGCAGAGAAAGGGGCACTGAAGCTTTCTTT. This gives the protein CATSRERGTEAFF. V is TRBV15 and J is TRBJ1-1; possible D gene TRBD1, 5 bases. There are 13 residues in the CDR3. Trimming stripped 0 bases from V and 4 bases from J, with 6 bases between. Germline V lookup: CDR1 LNHNV, CDR2 YYDKDF (reference sequence). Drawing the rest from reference TRBV15 and TRBJ1-1, the complete variable domain is DAMVIQNPRYQVTQFGKPVTLSCSQTLNHNVMYWYQQKSSQAPKLLFHYYDKDFNNEADTPDNFQSRRPNTSFCFLDIRSPGLGDTAMYLCATSRERGTEAFFGQGTRLTVV.

This clone occurred a few times. The chain combines TRBV30 with TRBJ2-5, with D perhaps being TRBD1 or TRBD2 (6 bases each). The CDR3 runs to 15 residues. Trimming removed 3 bases at V and 1 base at J, with 15 bases between. Germline CDR1 GTSNPN, CDR2 SVGIG (reference sequence). The CDR3: CAWSRGGRIQETQYF. As DNA, the CDR3 is TGTGCCTGGAGCCGAGGGGGGAGAATCCAAGAGACCCAGTACTTC.

This clone was observed a handful of times. V usage is TRBV30 and J usage is TRBJ2-1; no reliable D call. From germline, CDR1 is GTSNPN and CDR2 SVGIG (reference sequence). This CDR3 has 14 amino acids. Trimming took off 5 bases at V and 0 bases at J, with 11 bases between the two ends. CDR3 residues: CAWEPNRSYNEQFF. In DNA, the CDR3 is TGTGCCTGGGAGCCGAACCGCTCCTACAATGAGCAGTTCTTC.

The CDR3 loop is CASSLVISGLNEQYF. The CDR3 DNA sequence: TGTGCCAGCTCACTGGTTATTTCGGGACTGAACGAGCAGTACTTC. The rearrangement links TRBV18 to TRBJ2-7; D might be TRBD2 (6 bases). This CDR3 spans 15 amino acids. The V gene lost 4 bases and the J gene lost 5 bases, with 18 bases spanning the gap. The germline V gene encodes CDR1 KGHSH and CDR2 LQKENI.

The rearrangement joins TRBV5-1 to TRBJ2-5, with D hard to call. Between the trimmed V and J ends, which lost 5 bases and 3 bases, there was a span of 5 bases. The CDR3 has 11 residues. The germline CDR1 and CDR2 sequences are SGHRS and YFSETQ. This CDR3 is CASSYEETQYF. The DNA of the CDR3 is TGCGCCAGCAGTTACGAAGAGACCCAGTACTTC.

This clone was found a few times. The rearrangement links TRBV21-1 to TRBJ2-1; the listed D gene, TRBD2, was not tested against the DNA. TRBV21-1 is described as a pseudogene. There are 15 residues in the CDR3. This CDR3 is CASSAGTTLGDEQFF. In nucleotides, the CDR3 is TGTGCCAGCAGCGCCGGGACTACTCTGGGCGATGAGCAGTTCTTC.

The J gene is TRBJ2-1, the V gene TRBV7-2; 8 bases align to TRBD2. Trimming cost V 6 bases and J 7 bases; bases outside gene matches: 14. The germline V gene encodes CDR1 SGHTA and CDR2 FQGNSA. This CDR3 region has 16 residues. The CDR3 region has the DNA TGTGCCAGCAGGTGGACTAGCTCTCGAGAGGGGAATGAGCAGTTCTTC. This sequence encodes CASRWTSSREGNEQFF.

Note on this clone: This sample includes further DNA sequences coding for the same CDR3. CDR3 in DNA: TGTGCCAGCAGCCCGCAGGGCGAGACCCAGTACTTC. Translation gives CASSPQGETQYF. The J gene is TRBJ2-5, the V gene TRBV7-9; tentatively, D is TRBD1 (5 bases). Germline V gene sequence: CDR1 SEHNR, CDR2 FQNEAQ (reference sequence). Trimming took off 5 bases at V and 5 bases at J, with 9 bases between the two ends. This CDR3 has 12 amino acids.

The chain combines TRBV5-6 with TRBJ2-1; possibly TRBD1 or TRBD2 for D (5 bases each). Trimming took 0 bases from V and 6 from J, leaving 16 bases between them. The CDR3 is made up of 16 amino acids. Germline V lookup: CDR1 SGHDT, CDR2 YYEEEE. The CDR3 here is CASSLGIRGLGNEQFF. CDR3 nucleotides: TGTGCCAGCAGCTTGGGTATACGGGGCCTCGGCAATGAGCAGTTCTTC. The full variable domain, completed using reference TRBV5-6 and TRBJ2-1, is DAGVTQSPTHLIKTRGQQVTLRCSPKSGHDTVSWYQQALGQGPQFIFQYYEEEERQRGNFPDRFSGHQFPNYSSELNVNALLLGDSALYLCASSLGIRGLGNEQFFGPGTRLTVL.

This sequence joins TRBV30 and TRBJ2-5, with D maybe TRBD2 (6 bases). This CDR3 has 14 residues. V was pared by 0 bases and J by 4 bases, with 12 bases between. CDR1 GTSNPN and CDR2 SVGIG come from the germline V gene (reference sequence). As DNA, the CDR3 is TGTGCCTGGAGTGTAGGGACTGTGATAGAGACCCAGTACTTC. Translation: CAWSVGTVIETQYF.

The chain links TRBV18 to TRBJ2-5, with no clear D. This CDR3 is 14 amino acids long. Per germline, CDR1 KGHSH and CDR2 LQKENI. Trimming shortened V by 1 base and J by 3 bases, and 9 bases separated the two germline ends. CDR3: CASSPRVREETQYF. CDR3 in DNA: TGTGCCAGCTCACCACGAGTTAGAGAAGAGACCCAGTACTTC.

The chain joins TRBV6-6 to TRBJ1-5; D gene ambiguous. Germline V CDR1 and CDR2: MNHNY, SVGAGI (reference sequence). Trimming took 4 bases from V and 0 from J, leaving 4 bases between them. CDR3 length: 13 amino acids. The chain's CDR3 is CASSWDSNQPQHF. The CDR3 nucleotides read TGTGCCAGCAGTTGGGATAGCAATCAGCCCCAGCATTTT.

This clone occurred a few times. The chain links TRBV30 to TRBJ1-2; no clear D. Between the trimmed V and J ends, which lost 3 bases and 2 bases, there was a span of 10 bases. This CDR3 spans 13 amino acids. Germline CDR1 GTSNPN, CDR2 SVGIG (reference sequence). CDR3 sequence (DNA): TGTGCCTGGAGCAGTGGAGGGAACTATGGCTACACCTTC. Translating gives CAWSSGGNYGYTF.

To note about this clone: At one end, the junction sequence differs from germline, possibly due to a read error. The chain is built from TRBV7-9 and TRBJ2-4; D not resolved. Germline V gives CDR1 SEHNR, CDR2 FQNEAQ (reference sequence). The CDR3 extends over 10 amino acids. CDR3 protein: CASSGSIIDF. In nucleotides, the CDR3 is TGTGCCAGCAGCGGATCAATAATTGACTTC.

This chain joins TRBV11-1 and TRBJ2-5, with 7 bases matching TRBD1. The V segment lost 6 bases and the J segment 0 bases; nucleotides outside the gene matches: 4. The CDR3 extends over 14 amino acids. Germline CDR1 reads SGHAT; CDR2 reads FQDESV (reference sequence). CDR3 residues: CASRPTGNQETQYF. The CDR3 DNA reads as TGTGCCAGCAGACCGACAGGGAACCAAGAGACCCAGTACTTC.